This section outlines one T cell receptor beta chain sequence together with its context. The antigen is not known. Unique molecular identifiers were used to barcode this TCRbeta library. TCRdb passed the PCR reads through MiXCR, listing each CDR3 protein once. Of roughly 310,000 distinct CDR3 sequences listed, about a quarter are singletons. This CDR3 is built from 14 residues. V was clipped by 0 bases and J by 10 bases, with 10 bases between them. Germline lookup yields CDR1 LNHNV and CDR2 YYDKDF (reference sequence). This specimen comes from a study of T-cell reconstitution after alpha-beta-depleted transplantation in children. Study findings and constraints: Among T cells one year after transplant, newly produced cells accounted for most counts and diversity. By about two months after transplant, alpha-beta T cells reportedly arose from several hundred graft clones that had expanded. Diversity of TCRbeta at day 60 was high in some patients, arising from surviving recipient T cells and thymic progenitors.

This TCR was recovered from a male patient younger than 18 who had a stem cell transplant for acute lymphoblastic leukemia, so the T cells may come from the graft donor. The input for sequencing was PBMCs, mostly from graft donor cells, taken 180 days after TCRalphabeta/CD19-depleted stem cell transplant. The chain uses TRBV15 and TRBJ1-6; maybe TRBD1 (6 bases). CDR3 sequence reads: CATSRDTGRSPLHF. DNA for the CDR3: TGTGCCACCAGCAGAGATACAGGGCGGTCACCCCTCCACTTT. The whole variable domain, remainder taken from reference TRBV15 and TRBJ1-6, is DAMVIQNPRYQVTQFGKPVTLSCSQTLNHNVMYWYQQKSSQAPKLLFHYYDKDFNNEADTPDNFQSRRPNTSFCFLDIRSPGLGDTAMYLCATSRDTGRSPLHFGNGTRLTVT.